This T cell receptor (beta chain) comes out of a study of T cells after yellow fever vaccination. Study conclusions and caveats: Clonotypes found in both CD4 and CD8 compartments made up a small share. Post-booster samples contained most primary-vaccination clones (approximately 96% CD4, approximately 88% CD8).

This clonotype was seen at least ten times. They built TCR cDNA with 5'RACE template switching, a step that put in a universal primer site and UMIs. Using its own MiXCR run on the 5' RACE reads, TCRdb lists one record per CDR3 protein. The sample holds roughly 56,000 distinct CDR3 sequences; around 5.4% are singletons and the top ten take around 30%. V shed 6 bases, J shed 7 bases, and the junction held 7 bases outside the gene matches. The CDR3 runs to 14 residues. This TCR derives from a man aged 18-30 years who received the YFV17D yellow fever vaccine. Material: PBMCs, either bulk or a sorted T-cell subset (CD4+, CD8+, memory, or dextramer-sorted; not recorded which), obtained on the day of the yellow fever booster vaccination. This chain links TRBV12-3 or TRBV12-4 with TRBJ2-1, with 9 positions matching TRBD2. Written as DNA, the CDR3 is TGTGCCAGCAGCGTACTAGCGGGTGATAATGAGCAGTTCTTC. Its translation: CASSVLAGDNEQFF.